The next 18 T cell receptor beta chains were all read from a single sample in a study of cytomegalovirus exposure and HLA in healthy donors. Produced via immunoSEQ multiplex PCR; TCRdb's table is partial and in-frame only. The sample yields about 220,000 clones, 88% seen once. The sequenced sample consisted of PBMCs. The receptor source for this set is a woman between 18 and 30 years old in good health and CMV-seronegative.

The chain couples TRBV6-5 to TRBJ2-1; D uncertain. Trimming pared 0 bases from V and 8 bases from J, leaving 14 bases between. CDR1 and CDR2 (germline): MNHEY, SVGAGI. The CDR3 length is 15 residues. CDR3 bases: TGTGCCAGCAGTTACTCTGGCGGTCCTGGGTATGAGCAGTTCTTC. Translated: CASSYSGGPGYEQFF.

The chain is built from TRBV6-1 and TRBJ1-3, with D hard to call. CDR1 is MNHNS and CDR2 is SASEGT in the germline V gene. This CDR3 has 15 residues. V lost 7 bases and J 0 bases, leaving 13 bases between the germline ends. DNA for the CDR3: TGTGCCAGCACCCCGCTGCCTAGCTCTGGAAACACCATATATTTT. Its protein product is CASTPLPSSGNTIYF.

The chain joins TRBV20-1 to TRBJ2-3; no reliable D call. V lost 1 base, J lost 5 bases, and 4 bases lay in between. CDR1 and CDR2 from the germline V gene are DFQATT and SNEGSKA (reference sequence). The CDR3 is 11 amino acids. CDR3 in DNA: TGCAGTGCTAGAGGAGGAGATACGCAGTATTTT. The encoded protein is CSARGGDTQYF.

The rearrangement joins TRBV28 to TRBJ1-5; 7 bases align to TRBD1. This CDR3 region has 15 residues. Germline V gene sequence: CDR1 MDHEN, CDR2 SYDVKM. Trimming removed 5 bases from V and 7 bases from J; junction bases left unmatched: 11. Here the CDR3 DNA reads TGTGCCAGCAGTCCCGTGACAGGGTACAACCAGCCCCAGCATTTT. This encodes CASSPVTGYNQPQHF.

As to this clone: In the same sample, other DNA sequences code for this CDR3. CDR3 amino acids: CASSLAGQGSYEQYF. The CDR3 DNA reads TGTGCCAGCAGCTTAGCTGGGCAGGGGTCCTACGAGCAGTACTTC. The chain couples TRBV7-9 to TRBJ2-7; D perhaps matches TRBD1 (6 bases). CDR3 length: 15 residues. Looked up from germline, CDR1 is SEHNR and CDR2 is FQNEAQ (reference sequence). V was pared by 0 bases and J by 1 base, with 10 bases between.

This clone was seen once. J is TRBJ1-5 and V is TRBV28; tentatively, D is TRBD1 (5 bases). V lost 1 base to trimming and J lost 9 bases, with 22 bases between them. The CDR3 consists of 17 residues. In germline, CDR1 is MDHEN, CDR2 SYDVKM. The CDR3 nucleotides read TGTGCCAGCAGTTTATTTAGGGTGGATACAGGATTGTGGCCCCAGCATTTT. This gives the protein CASSLFRVDTGLWPQHF.

The sample holds one count of this clone. V is TRBV2 and J is TRBJ2-2, with D possibly TRBD1 on 6 matching bases. The germline V and J ends were trimmed by 3 bases and 3 bases, with 8 bases remaining between them. Looked up from germline, CDR1 is SNHLY and CDR2 is FYNNEI. The CDR3 has 14 residues. CDR3 nucleotide sequence: TGTGCCAGCAGTGAGGGGGCCCACACCGGGGAGCTGTTTTTT. Amino acids: CASSEGAHTGELFF.

This clone was observed a handful of times. J is TRBJ2-4 and V is TRBV7-9, with 12 positions matching TRBD2. Germline loops: CDR1 SEHNR, CDR2 FQNEAQ (reference sequence). The J segment lost 8 bases and the V segment lost 0 bases, leaving 2 bases of the junction unmatched. The CDR3 spans 15 residues. CDR3 sequence (DNA): TGTGCCAGCAGCTTAGCGACTAGCGGGAGTGACATTCAGTACTTC. This codes for CASSLATSGSDIQYF.

This rearrangement joins TRBV7-9 to TRBJ2-1; 12 bases align to TRBD1. The CDR3 extends over 16 amino acids. Per the germline V gene, CDR1 is SEHNR and CDR2 is FQNEAQ (reference sequence). Trimming removed 3 bases from V and 10 bases from J; junction bases left unmatched: 10. The CDR3 reads CASSFPGQGALGEQFF. The CDR3 DNA reads as TGTGCCAGCAGCTTCCCGGGACAGGGGGCTTTAGGCGAGCAGTTCTTC. The whole variable domain, remainder taken from reference TRBV7-9 and TRBJ2-1, is DTGVSQNPRHKITKRGQNVTFRCDPISEHNRLYWYRQTLGQGPEFLTYFQNEAQLEKSRLLSDRFSAERPKGSFSTLEIQRTEQGDSAMYLCASSFPGQGALGEQFFGPGTRLTVL.

The chain couples TRBV6-1 to TRBJ1-1; D not resolved. V dropped 0 bases and J dropped 0 bases, with 11 bases sitting between them. CDR1 is MNHNS, CDR2 SASEGT, per germline. The CDR3 extends over 16 amino acids. The CDR3 protein is CASSEAEGFMNTEAFF. CDR3 DNA sequence: TGTGCCAGCAGTGAAGCAGAGGGATTTATGAACACTGAAGCTTTCTTT.

The chain couples TRBV4-1 to TRBJ2-3, with 11 bases lining up with TRBD2. The CDR3 spans 16 residues. In germline, CDR1 is MGHRA, CDR2 YSYEKL. Losses at the gene ends were 5 bases for V and 2 bases for J; bases not matched to a gene: 6. For the CDR3, the DNA is TGCGCCAGCAGCGAAGGACTAGCGGGTTTCACAGATACGCAGTATTTT. It specifies CASSEGLAGFTDTQYF.

This clone appeared once. The chain carries TRBV19 and TRBJ2-7; the match to TRBD2 covers 10 bases. The CDR3 length is 14 residues. The J segment lost 7 bases and the V segment lost 0 bases, leaving 3 bases of the junction unmatched. The V gene's germline CDR1 is LNHDA and CDR2 SQIVND (reference sequence). The CDR3 nucleotides are TGTGCCAGTAGTATAGAAGCGGGAGGGGGAGAGCAGTACTTC. Protein sequence: CASSIEAGGGEQYF.

Only a few counts were recorded for this clone. The rearrangement links TRBV19 to TRBJ1-1; no clear D gene. V gave up 4 bases and J gave up 6 bases, with 15 bases separating them. The CDR3 runs to 14 residues. Germline V gene sequence: CDR1 LNHDA, CDR2 SQIVND (reference sequence). CDR3 coding DNA: TGTGCCAGTAGTACCTATAAAGGTAGCGCTGAAGCTTTCTTT. As protein: CASSTYKGSAEAFF. Supplemented by reference TRBV19 and TRBJ1-1, the full variable domain reads DGGITQSPKYLFRKEGQNVTLSCEQNLNHDAMYWYRQDPGQGLRLIYYSQIVNDFQKGDIAEGYSVSREKKESFPLTVTSAQKNPTAFYLCASSTYKGSAEAFFGQGTRLTVV.

This clone has a single count. The chain links TRBV6-5 to TRBJ2-4; no reliable D call. With 5 bases removed from V and 0 bases from J, the gap between germline ends came to 8 bases. The CDR3 is 14 amino acids. The germline gives CDR1 MNHEY, CDR2 SVGAGI. CDR3 sequence (DNA): TGTGCCAGCAGTCCCACAGTAGCCAAAAACATTCAGTACTTC. Encoded protein: CASSPTVAKNIQYF.

The CDR3 bases are TGTGCCAGCAGCCAATTGGCGGGAGGGCCGGGGAATGAGCAGTTCTTC. Translated: CASSQLAGGPGNEQFF. V usage is TRBV7-8 and J usage is TRBJ2-1; 9 bases align to TRBD2. Per the germline V gene, CDR1 is SGHVS and CDR2 is FQNEAQ. This CDR3 contains 16 residues. V lost 5 bases to trimming and J lost 7 bases; unmatched junction nucleotides: 12.

The CDR3 loop is CASSYYVGGYNEQFF. The CDR3 nucleotides read TGTGCCAGCAGTTACTATGTGGGGGGGTACAATGAGCAGTTCTTC. This chain uses TRBV6-5 with TRBJ2-1, with 7 bases fitting TRBD2. The trim removed 1 base at V and 4 bases at J, leaving 4 bases unmatched. The CDR3 length is 15 residues. Per germline, CDR1 MNHEY and CDR2 SVGAGI.

The table lists this clone with a count of one. V and J are TRBV6-5 and TRBJ2-1; 8 bases line up with TRBD1. Germline CDR1 MNHEY, CDR2 SVGAGI. The CDR3 is 15 amino acids. V was clipped by 6 bases and J by 4 bases; unmatched bases: 8. CDR3 coding DNA: TGTGCCAGCAGCCCTGGGACAGGAGTTTACAATGAGCAGTTCTTC. Its protein product is CASSPGTGVYNEQFF.

The chain links TRBV7-2 to TRBJ2-2, with 7 nucleotides matching TRBD1. The CDR3 consists of 16 residues. The V and J ends lost 5 bases and 3 bases, in that order; junction bases with no gene match: 9. Per the germline V gene, CDR1 is SGHTA and CDR2 is FQGNSA. The CDR3 nucleotides are TGTGCCAGCAGCAGACAGACAGGGTTACACACCGGGGAGCTGTTTTTT. Its protein product is CASSRQTGLHTGELFF.